This TCR beta chain was sequenced in a study of shared clonotypes between healthy human individuals. The germline CDR1 and CDR2 sequences are MRHNA and SNTAGT. Trimming left V 6 bases short and J 0 bases short, with 6 bases between. This CDR3 is 14 amino acids long. The repertoire was sequenced with immunoSEQ multiplex PCR; TCRdb's copy has only in-frame clones and lacks some. The table records millions of clones, 85% to 95% of them present only once. The J gene is TRBJ1-6, the V gene TRBV6-4, with D unclear. Sample: naive CD4+ T cells sorted from blood. The subset: CD45RA+ positively selected. The clonotype originates from a man aged 18 to 30 in good health. The CDR3 DNA is TGTGCCAGCAGCGCAGGCTCCTATAATTCACCCCTCCACTTT. Protein product: CASSAGSYNSPLHF.